The rows below give T cell receptor beta chains drawn from one sample of a study of CD8+ T cells in alopecia areata. The repertoire was sequenced with immunoSEQ multiplex PCR; TCRdb's copy has only in-frame clones and lacks some. Here the sample spans almost 35,000 clones, around 60% being singletons. The sequenced sample consisted of NKG2D-high CD8+ T cells sorted from blood. The receptors come from a human donor with alopecia areata. Both conserved end residues are part of each CDR3. The order of the fields is V gene, clone size, J gene, D gene, CDR3 protein, CDR3 DNA. A D gene is named only where the DNA matches it firmly. Size values are once, few and many counts, or a class for expanded clones, and some rows have none.

V: TRBV30
size: NA
J: TRBJ2-7
D: NA
CDR3: CAWSALYEQYF
DNA: TGTGCCTGGAGTGCCCTCTACGAGCAGTACTTC

V: TRBV5-6
size: NA
J: TRBJ2-5
D: TRBD1
CDR3: CASSLSSGGAETQYF
DNA: TGTGCCAGCAGCTTGTCATCAGGGGGCGCAGAGACCCAGTACTTC

V: TRBV7-9
size: NA
J: TRBJ2-5
D: NA
CDR3: CASSTPLDRQETQYF
DNA: TGTGCCAGCAGCACTCCTCTAGACAGGCAAGAGACCCAGTACTTC

V: TRBV28
size: once
J: TRBJ2-5
D: TRBD2
CDR3: CASSPPLTSGRGGQETQYF
DNA: TGTGCCAGCAGCCCACCCCTGACTAGCGGGCGGGGTGGGCAAGAGACCCAGTACTTC

V: TRBV7-6
size: NA
J: TRBJ2-7
D: NA
CDR3: CASSLGGYYEQYF
DNA: TGTGCCAGCAGCTTAGGGGGATATTACGAGCAGTACTTC

V: TRBV29-1
size: NA
J: TRBJ2-2
D: NA
CDR3: CSVVPVNTGELFF
DNA: TGCAGCGTTGTGCCGGTGAACACCGGGGAGCTGTTTTTT

V: TRBV28
size: NA
J: TRBJ2-3
D: TRBD2
CDR3: CASSLGLAEPTDTQYF
DNA: TGTGCCAGCAGTCTCGGACTAGCGGAACCCACAGATACGCAGTATTTT

V: TRBV7-9
size: once
J: TRBJ2-5
D: TRBD1
CDR3: CASSQTMDREETQYF
DNA: TGTGCCAGCAGCCAAACCATGGACAGGGAAGAGACCCAGTACTTC

V: TRBV2
size: NA
J: TRBJ1-1
D: NA
CDR3: CASSEDVRGAEAFF
DNA: TGTGCCAGCAGTGAAGATGTCCGGGGGGCTGAAGCTTTCTTT

V: TRBV14
size: few
J: TRBJ2-7
D: NA
CDR3: CASSQETHYEQYF
DNA: TGTGCCAGCAGCCAGGAGACACACTACGAGCAGTACTTC

V: TRBV4-1
size: NA
J: TRBJ2-5
D: NA
CDR3: CASSQDELSETQYF
DNA: TGCGCCAGCAGCCAAGATGAGCTAAGCGAGACCCAGTACTTC

V: TRBV7-9
size: NA
J: TRBJ1-2
D: TRBD1
CDR3: CASSQVDRGWGYGYTF
DNA: TGTGCCAGCAGCCAGGTGGACAGGGGATGGGGCTATGGCTACACCTTC

V: TRBV28
size: NA
J: TRBJ2-7
D: NA
CDR3: CASSLTGYYEQYF
DNA: TGTGCCAGCAGTTTAACAGGGTACTACGAGCAGTACTTC

V: TRBV19
size: few
J: TRBJ2-7
D: NA
CDR3: CASRQPNSYEQYF
DNA: TGTGCCAGTAGACAGCCTAACAGCTACGAGCAGTACTTC

V: TRBV19
size: few
J: TRBJ2-4
D: TRBD2
CDR3: CASSIGGRSAKNIQYF
DNA: TGTGCCAGTAGTATAGGCGGGAGATCGGCCAAAAACATTCAGTACTTC

V: TRBV27
size: once
J: TRBJ1-1
D: NA
CDR3: CASSLSTRDRRGNTEAFF
DNA: TGTGCCAGCAGTTTATCGACACGGGACCGTCGAGGGAACACTGAAGCTTTCTTT

V: TRBV7-2
size: NA
J: TRBJ2-7
D: TRBD2
CDR3: CASSLDAAGGREQYF
DNA: TGTGCCAGCAGCTTAGATGCTGCGGGAGGAAGGGAGCAGTACTTC

V: TRBV19
size: NA
J: TRBJ2-7
D: NA
CDR3: CASSAGPVPYEQYF
DNA: TGTGCCAGTAGTGCGGGACCCGTACCCTACGAGCAGTACTTC

V: TRBV4-3
size: NA
J: TRBJ2-7
D: NA
CDR3: CASSPSWGNSYEQYF
DNA: TGCGCCAGCAGCCCCTCTTGGGGCAATTCCTACGAGCAGTACTTC

V: TRBV27
size: NA
J: TRBJ2-3
D: NA
CDR3: CASSSPGPDTQYF
DNA: TGTGCCAGCAGTTCCCCCGGCCCAGATACGCAGTATTTT

V: TRBV28
size: hyperexpanded
J: TRBJ1-5
D: NA
CDR3: CASSLDQPQHF
DNA: TGTGCCAGCAGTCTTGATCAGCCCCAGCATTTT

V: TRBV9
size: NA
J: TRBJ2-1
D: TRBD2
CDR3: CASSVSGSPLHNEQFF
DNA: TGTGCCAGCAGCGTTAGCGGGAGCCCTCTTCACAATGAGCAGTTCTTC

V: TRBV7-9
size: NA
J: TRBJ2-1
D: NA
CDR3: CASSLARTLPRNEQFF
DNA: TGTGCCAGCAGCTTAGCTCGGACTTTGCCTCGCAATGAGCAGTTCTTC

V: TRBV7-3
size: NA
J: TRBJ2-2
D: TRBD2
CDR3: CASSSGLASGELFF
DNA: TGTGCCAGCAGCTCGGGACTAGCTTCCGGGGAGCTGTTTTTT

V: TRBV7-9
size: NA
J: TRBJ2-1
D: TRBD2
CDR3: CASSLALDSGNSYNEQFF
DNA: TGTGCCAGCAGCTTAGCGCTAGATAGCGGGAACTCCTACAATGAGCAGTTCTTC

V: TRBV29-1
size: NA
J: TRBJ1-2
D: NA
CDR3: CSVEEHQTNYGYTF
DNA: TGCAGCGTTGAAGAGCACCAGACCAACTATGGCTACACCTTC

V: TRBV28
size: few
J: TRBJ2-5
D: TRBD2
CDR3: CASSSFTSGRAEETQYF
DNA: TGTGCCAGCAGTTCCTTTACTAGCGGGAGGGCCGAGGAGACCCAGTACTTC

V: TRBV7-9
size: few
J: TRBJ2-3
D: NA
CDR3: CASSFQGGLADTQYF
DNA: TGTGCCAGCAGCTTCCAGGGTGGGCTCGCAGATACGCAGTATTTT

V: TRBV28
size: NA
J: TRBJ2-5
D: TRBD1
CDR3: CASSSRQGVETQYF
DNA: TGTGCCAGCAGTTCCCGACAGGGGGTGGAGACCCAGTACTTC

V: TRBV5-5
size: few
J: TRBJ1-1
D: TRBD1
CDR3: CASSGTGDTEAFF
DNA: TGTGCCAGCAGCGGGACAGGGGACACTGAAGCTTTCTTT

V: TRBV29-1
size: medium-sized
J: TRBJ2-5
D: NA
CDR3: CSVPLVVQETQYF
DNA: TGCAGCGTTCCCCTGGTAGTGCAAGAGACCCAGTACTTC

V: TRBV27
size: NA
J: TRBJ2-1
D: NA
CDR3: CASSRPGWEQFF
DNA: TGTGCCAGCAGTCGACCAGGATGGGAGCAGTTCTTC

V: TRBV28
size: medium-sized
J: TRBJ2-7
D: NA
CDR3: CASQFSSYEQYF
DNA: TGTGCCAGCCAATTTAGCTCCTACGAGCAGTACTTC

V: TRBV6-5
size: NA
J: TRBJ2-5
D: TRBD2
CDR3: CASSYEASGSLETQYF
DNA: TGTGCCAGCAGTTACGAGGCTAGCGGGAGTCTGGAGACCCAGTACTTC

V: TRBV7-9
size: NA
J: TRBJ2-5
D: NA
CDR3: CASSPSGTQYF
DNA: TGTGCCAGCAGCCCTAGTGGGACCCAGTACTTC

V: TRBV7-9
size: many
J: TRBJ2-7
D: NA
CDR3: CASSFSYEQYF
DNA: TGTGCCAGCAGCTTTTCTTACGAGCAGTACTTC

V: TRBV4-1
size: few
J: TRBJ2-7
D: NA
CDR3: CASSQEGGIGTYEQYF
DNA: TGCGCCAGCAGCCAAGAAGGCGGGATAGGCACCTACGAGCAGTACTTC

V: TRBV9
size: NA
J: TRBJ1-1
D: NA
CDR3: CASSVADFMNTEAFF
DNA: TGTGCCAGCAGCGTTGCAGACTTCATGAACACTGAAGCTTTCTTT

V: TRBV7-9
size: NA
J: TRBJ2-1
D: NA
CDR3: CASSWGLESSYNEQFF
DNA: TGTGCCAGCAGCTGGGGACTGGAATCCAGCTACAATGAGCAGTTCTTC

V: TRBV7-9
size: few
J: TRBJ2-1
D: NA
CDR3: CASSPQVGSRLNEQFF
DNA: TGTGCCAGCAGCCCCCAGGTGGGGTCCAGGCTCAATGAGCAGTTCTTC

V: TRBV2
size: NA
J: TRBJ2-2
D: NA
CDR3: CAIAQWTGELFF
DNA: TGTGCCATCGCACAATGGACCGGGGAGCTGTTTTTT

V: TRBV5-1
size: NA
J: TRBJ2-7
D: TRBD1
CDR3: CASSQRQGSSYEQYF
DNA: TGCGCCAGCAGCCAACGACAGGGGAGCTCCTACGAGCAGTACTTC

V: TRBV4-3
size: NA
J: TRBJ2-5
D: NA
CDR3: CASSQGWRETQYF
DNA: TGCGCCAGCAGCCAAGGGTGGAGAGAGACCCAGTACTTC

V: TRBV7-9
size: NA
J: TRBJ1-2
D: NA
CDR3: CASSIGGAGYTF
DNA: TGTGCCAGCAGCATCGGGGGAGCTGGCTACACCTTC

V: TRBV7-9
size: NA
J: TRBJ2-5
D: NA
CDR3: CASSPYGSQETQYF
DNA: TGTGCCAGCAGCCCGTACGGCTCCCAAGAGACCCAGTACTTC

V: TRBV7-6
size: NA
J: TRBJ2-7
D: TRBD1
CDR3: CASSFSGGHEQYF
DNA: TGTGCCAGCAGCTTTTCAGGGGGCCACGAGCAGTACTTC

V: TRBV7-9
size: NA
J: TRBJ2-4
D: NA
CDR3: CASSLAQGAKNIQYF
DNA: TGTGCCAGCAGCTTAGCGCAGGGGGCCAAAAACATTCAGTACTTC

V: TRBV7-8
size: medium-sized
J: TRBJ2-7
D: TRBD1
CDR3: CASSWGQSYEQYF
DNA: TGTGCCAGCAGCTGGGGACAGTCCTACGAGCAGTACTTC

V: TRBV7-2
size: NA
J: TRBJ2-1
D: TRBD1
CDR3: CASSLSDRWPYNEQFF
DNA: TGTGCCAGCAGCTTATCGGACAGGTGGCCCTACAATGAGCAGTTCTTC

V: TRBV28
size: NA
J: TRBJ2-7
D: NA
CDR3: CASSFKRAVPYEQYF
DNA: TGTGCCAGCAGTTTCAAGCGGGCTGTACCCTACGAGCAGTACTTC

V: TRBV7-2
size: NA
J: TRBJ2-3
D: TRBD2
CDR3: CASSRTSGVLDTQYF
DNA: TGTGCCAGCAGCCGGACTAGCGGGGTGCTTGATACGCAGTATTTT

V: TRBV7-2
size: NA
J: TRBJ2-7
D: NA
CDR3: CASSLGPHLRSYEQYF
DNA: TGTGCCAGCAGCTTAGGCCCCCATCTAAGATCCTACGAGCAGTACTTC

V: TRBV6-9
size: NA
J: TRBJ2-5
D: NA
CDR3: CASSNLNLRGTQYF
DNA: TGTGCCAGCAGCAACCTTAACCTAAGGGGGACCCAGTACTTC

V: TRBV5-1
size: few
J: TRBJ2-7
D: TRBD2
CDR3: CASSLSAGEYYEQYF
DNA: TGCGCCAGCAGCTTGTCGGCGGGGGAATACTACGAGCAGTACTTC

V: TRBV5-4
size: NA
J: TRBJ2-1
D: TRBD2
CDR3: CASSLDLPAGVVNEQFF
DNA: TGTGCCAGCAGCTTAGACCTCCCAGCGGGAGTAGTGAATGAGCAGTTCTTC

V: TRBV29-1
size: few
J: TRBJ2-7
D: NA
CDR3: CSVEIMGSYEQYF
DNA: TGCAGCGTTGAAATCATGGGCTCCTACGAGCAGTACTTC

V: TRBV19
size: NA
J: TRBJ2-7
D: NA
CDR3: CASSPRINYEQYF
DNA: TGTGCCAGTAGTCCGCGAATCAACTACGAGCAGTACTTC

V: TRBV28
size: few
J: TRBJ2-5
D: NA
CDR3: CASSLERRYQETQYF
DNA: TGTGCCAGCAGTTTAGAGAGACGGTACCAAGAGACCCAGTACTTC

V: TRBV27
size: NA
J: TRBJ1-2
D: NA
CDR3: CASTSGRLGGYTF
DNA: TGTGCCAGTACCTCCGGACGCCTGGGTGGCTACACCTTC